This TCR beta chain was captured by sequencing in a study of PD-1 blockade in classical Hodgkin lymphoma. Stated time point: cycle 4 day 1 (C4D1), after less than 7 weeks of nivolumab. Every patient had relapsed following autologous stem cell transplantation, and cohorts differed in brentuximab vedotin exposure. The investigators isolated CD8+ T cells from thawed PBMCs using magnetic negative selection. The CDR3 runs 14 residues. The germline CDR1 and CDR2 sequences are MNHEY and SVGAGI. Deletions cut 2 bases from V and 2 bases from J, with 6 bases between. The method was immunoSEQ multiplex PCR; TCRdb's version includes in-frame clones alone and lacks a portion of them. Of about 12,000 clones in the sample, about 85% were seen once. General study findings and limits: The authors have not defined what causes the repertoire differences, possibly disease activity or prior therapy.

Note on this clone: The antigen remains undetermined.

Sequencing used CD8+ T cells from blood, obtained before the fourth cycle of nivolumab. The clonotype originates from a human donor with classical Hodgkin lymphoma. The donor label of this sample is uncertain. V gene TRBV6-5 combines with J gene TRBJ2-2; D is uncertain. CDR3 sequence reads: CASSYGGNTGELFF. The CDR3, as DNA: TGTGCCAGCAGTTACGGCGGAAACACCGGGGAGCTGTTTTTT.